The rows below give T cell receptor beta chains drawn from one sample of a study of vaccination and CD4 T cells after COVID-19. Their cognate antigens are unknown. Each CDR3 protein gets one entry after TCRdb re-called the PCR reads with MiXCR. The sample holds under 15,000 distinct CDR3 sequences, less than 70% seen once. Material: CD4+ T cells from blood, cultured in vitro, obtained before SARS-CoV-2 vaccination. The receptors shown here come from a human donor who had recovered from COVID-19. Both conserved end residues are part of each CDR3. D genes are given only for firm matches. Part of the rows lack a size; the others show once, few, many or a class for expanded clones.

>TRBV7-9|.|TRBD1|TRBJ2-7
TGTGCCAGCAGCGACAGGGGGTTGTACGAGCAGTACTTC
CASSDRGLYEQYF
>TRBV21-1|few|.|TRBJ1-2
TGTGCCAGCAGCAAGTGGTATGGCTACACCTTC
CASSKWYGYTF
>TRBV20-1|.|TRBD2|TRBJ2-3
TGCAGTGCTAGTTTTAGCGGGAGTGAGACAGATACGCAGTATTTT
CSASFSGSETDTQYF
>TRBV4-2|medium-sized|.|TRBJ2-1
TGTGCCAGCAGCCAAGATAGTCTAGTCGGGTACAATGAGCAGTTCTTC
CASSQDSLVGYNEQFF
>TRBV15|.|.|TRBJ1-4
TGTGCCACCAGCAGCCTACTCAGAGGAACTAATGAAAAACTGTTTTTT
CATSSLLRGTNEKLFF
>TRBV2|.|.|TRBJ1-2
TGTGCCAGCAGTCGACAGGCACGCTATGGCTACACCTTC
CASSRQARYGYTF
>TRBV6-5|.|.|TRBJ2-1
TGTGCCAGCAGTTACTCGGGGTTATTAGCGTCCTACAATGAGCAGTTCTTC
CASSYSGLLASYNEQFF
>TRBV19|once|TRBD1|TRBJ2-5
TGTGCCAGTAGTGCCTGGGACAGCGCCCAGGAGACCCAGTACTTC
CASSAWDSAQETQYF
>TRBV7-2|few|.|TRBJ1-2
TGTGCCAGCAGCCGCGACAACAATGGCTACACCTTC
CASSRDNNGYTF
>TRBV2|.|.|TRBJ2-7
TGTGCCAGCAGTGGATGGGCAGAAACCTACGAGCAGTACTTC
CASSGWAETYEQYF
>TRBV29-1|.|TRBD2|TRBJ2-1
TGCAGCGTAACCCCGGGTTTGGCGGGAGGGTACAATGAGCAGTTCTTC
CSVTPGLAGGYNEQFF
>TRBV27|.|.|TRBJ2-7
TGTGCCAGCAGTTTATCCGGATACGAGCAGTACTTC
CASSLSGYEQYF
>TRBV6-1|once|.|TRBJ1-2
TGTGCCAGCAGACAGGGTGGGCCATATGGCTACACCTTC
CASRQGGPYGYTF
>TRBV6-4|few|.|TRBJ2-7
TGTGCCAGCAGTGACGCGGGATGGGCCTACGAGCAGTACTTC
CASSDAGWAYEQYF
>TRBV6-4|.|.|TRBJ2-7
TGTGCCAGCAGCGAGTACGAGCAGTACTTC
CASSEYEQYF
>TRBV24-1|few|TRBD2|TRBJ2-2
TGTGCCACCAGTGATTTGAGGCTAGCGGATAACACCGGGGAGCTGTTTTTT
CATSDLRLADNTGELFF
>TRBV6-5|few|.|TRBJ2-3
TGTGCCAGCAGTTACTCCCCCGTAGGACAAAGGGCGGATACGCAGTATTTT
CASSYSPVGQRADTQYF
>TRBV5-5|.|.|TRBJ1-2
TGTGCCAGCAGCATACAGGGACGTAGTGGCTACACCTTC
CASSIQGRSGYTF
>TRBV29-1|.|.|TRBJ2-3
TGCAGTTATGGAGGGGGGACAGATACGCAGTATTTT
CSYGGGTDTQYF
>TRBV7-9|.|.|TRBJ1-2
TGTGCCAGCAGCCCAAGGGGATCCGACTATGGCTACACCTTC
CASSPRGSDYGYTF
>TRBV12-3/TRBV12-4|few|.|TRBJ1-2
TGTGCTTGTCGGGGTAACTATGGCTACACCTTC
CACRGNYGYTF
>TRBV20-1|few|.|TRBJ1-5
TGCAGTGCTAGAGATAGCAATCAGCCCCAGCATTTT
CSARDSNQPQHF
>TRBV24-1|.|.|TRBJ2-1
TGTGCCACCAGTGATTCCGACTACAATGAGCAGTTCTTC
CATSDSDYNEQFF